The 18 T cell receptor beta chains listed next were all sequenced from one sample in a study. TCRdb re-called the 5' RACE reads through MiXCR, storing one row per CDR3 protein. Here the sample spans about 41,000 distinct CDR3 sequences, roughly 29% being singletons. Sequencing used memory CD4+ T cells sorted from a lymph node. The subset is: memory CD4+ T cells, CD4+CD45RO+CD25-. All receptors derive from a female donor with breast cancer.

The chain joins TRBV20-1 to TRBJ2-5, with D unclear. Trimming pared 0 bases from V and 7 bases from J, leaving 15 bases between. CDR1 and CDR2 from the germline V gene are DFQATT and SNEGSKA (reference sequence). The length of the CDR3 is 14 residues. CDR3 region: CSARDPWVLGTQYF. The CDR3 nucleotides read TGCAGTGCTAGAGATCCATGGGTGCTGGGGACCCAGTACTTC.

The gene calls are TRBV28 and TRBJ2-1; D unresolved. This CDR3 has 11 residues. CDR1 is MDHEN and CDR2 is SYDVKM in the germline V gene. V dropped 6 bases and J dropped 10 bases, with 10 bases sitting between them. The CDR3 DNA reads TGTGCCAGCAGACGAATTAGCGAGCAGTTCTTC. Protein product: CASRRISEQFF.

J is TRBJ2-1 and V is TRBV13; no firm D call. The V gene lost 0 bases and the J gene lost 10 bases, with 7 bases spanning the gap. Germline loops: CDR1 PRHDT, CDR2 FYEKMQ (reference sequence). CDR3 size: 12 residues. CDR3 coding DNA: TGTGCCAGCAGCTTAGGGGGTCGGGAGCAGTTCTTC. Its protein product is CASSLGGREQFF.

The CDR3 spells CASRSSGNTGELFF. CDR3 in DNA: TGTGCCAGCAGGTCTAGCGGAAACACCGGGGAGCTGTTTTTT. V is TRBV12-3 or TRBV12-4 and J is TRBJ2-2; TRBD2 matches 7 bases. With V trimmed by 6 bases and J by 2 bases, 3 bases remained unmatched. The CDR3 is made up of 14 amino acids.

The chain recombines TRBV28 with TRBJ2-5; 7 bases agree with TRBD2. CDR1 is MDHEN, CDR2 SYDVKM, per germline. With 6 bases clipped from V and 7 bases from J, the junction kept 17 bases outside the gene matches. CDR3 length equals 16 residues. For the CDR3, the DNA is TGTGCCAGCAGCCCCCCCACTGCGGGGGACGAAGGGACCCAGTACTTC. Translation gives CASSPPTAGDEGTQYF.

CDR3 protein: CASSLAGAATNEKLFF. The CDR3 coding sequence is TGCGCCAGCAGCTTGGCTGGGGCAGCAACTAATGAAAAACTGTTTTTT. This chain connects TRBV5-1 to TRBJ1-4; D might be TRBD1 (5 bases). The germline V gene has CDR1 SGHRS and CDR2 YFSETQ. V was pared by 0 bases and J by 0 bases, with 9 bases between. CDR3 length equals 16 residues.

The CDR3, as DNA: TGCGCCAGCAGCCAAAACCCGGGACAGGGGGGAGAGACCCAGTACTTC. Amino acid sequence: CASSQNPGQGGETQYF. The chain combines TRBV4-1 with TRBJ2-5; 11 bases fit TRBD1. The CDR3 covers 16 residues. Germline values: CDR1 MGHRA, CDR2 YSYEKL. After removal of 2 bases from V and 4 bases from J, the junction contained 6 bases not matched to a gene.

This clonotype was detected only a few times. V gene TRBV4-1 combines with J gene TRBJ2-7; 7 nucleotides match TRBD1. Trimming removed 2 bases from V and 2 bases from J; junction bases left unmatched: 9. This CDR3 has 16 residues. Germline V gives CDR1 MGHRA, CDR2 YSYEKL. For the CDR3, the DNA is TGCGCCAGCAGCCAAACGACTTCCGGGACAGCCTACGAGCAGTACTTC. Translating gives CASSQTTSGTAYEQYF.

This clonotype has a handful of counts. CDR3 loop: CASSERETQYF. The CDR3 coding sequence is TGCGCCAGCAGCGAAAGGGAGACCCAGTACTTC. The gene calls are TRBV5-1 and TRBJ2-5; D is unclear. This CDR3 comprises 11 residues. Germline loops: CDR1 SGHRS, CDR2 YFSETQ. The V gene lost 4 bases and the J gene lost 5 bases, with 6 bases spanning the gap. Together with reference TRBV5-1 and TRBJ2-5, the CDR3 gives the full variable domain: KAGVTQTPRYLIKTRGQQVTLSCSPISGHRSVSWYQQTPGQGLQFLFEYFSETQRNKGNFPGRFSGRQFSNSRSEMNVSTLELGDSALYLCASSERETQYFGPGTRLLVL.

The chain links TRBV4-2 to TRBJ2-3, with 11 nucleotides matching TRBD2. Trimming at V came to 0 bases and at J to 6 bases, leaving 11 bases not matched to a gene. Germline loops: CDR1 LGHNA, CDR2 YNFKEQ. The CDR3 contains 18 residues. DNA of the CDR3: TGTGCCAGCAGCCAAGATCCACCCAGACTAGCGGGACCTGATACGCAGTATTTT. Translation gives CASSQDPPRLAGPDTQYF.

The genes are TRBV12-3 or TRBV12-4 and TRBJ2-1; 7 nucleotides line up with TRBD2. V lost 5 bases and J lost 9; bases outside the gene matches: 4. The CDR3 contains 12 residues. CDR3 loop: CASSRSGPEQFF. CDR3 sequence (DNA): TGTGCCAGCAGTCGTAGCGGGCCTGAGCAGTTCTTC.

The genes are TRBV7-2 and TRBJ2-1; D gene unclear. The V end was cut by 6 bases, the J end by 7 bases, with 16 bases between. Germline V lookup: CDR1 SGHTA, CDR2 FQGNSA. CDR3 length equals 14 residues. The CDR3 sequence: CASRLDARMNEQFF. The CDR3 DNA reads TGTGCCAGCAGACTGGACGCGCGGATGAATGAGCAGTTCTTC. The entire variable domain, with the rest obtained from reference TRBV7-2 and TRBJ2-1, is as follows: GAGVSQSPSNKVTEKGKDVELRCDPISGHTALYWYRQSLGQGLEFLIYFQGNSAPDKSGLPSDRFSAERTGGSVSTLTIQRTQQEDSAVYLCASRLDARMNEQFFGPGTRLTVL.

Only a few counts were recorded for this clonotype. The CDR3 DNA is TGTGCCAGCAGCGCCGCGACAGTGAACACTGAAGCTTTCTTT. Translated, it gives CASSAATVNTEAFF. The J gene is TRBJ1-1, the V gene TRBV12-3 or TRBV12-4, with D possibly being TRBD1 (5 bases). The CDR3 is made up of 14 amino acids. V was clipped by 6 bases and J by 0 bases, with 11 bases between them.

For this clonotype: A much bigger clone sits one base away, suggesting this may be a read error. V and J are TRBV6-2 or TRBV6-3 and TRBJ1-1, with D possibly TRBD1 on 5 matching bases. The V end lost 4 bases, the J end lost 2 bases, and 14 bases lay between the germline ends. This CDR3 is built from 15 residues. Germline V gene data show CDR1 as MNHEY and CDR2 as SVGEGT. The CDR3, as DNA: TGTGCCAGCAGTTCGGGGCCTGGCCTTAACACTGAAGCTTTCTTT. It is translated as CASSSGPGLNTEAFF.

In this sample, this clonotype turned up a few times. Here the CDR3 reads CASSQANMGGGFNEQFF. CDR3 in DNA: TGCGCCAGCAGCCAAGCAAACATGGGAGGGGGTTTTAATGAGCAGTTCTTC. The chain combines TRBV4-1 with TRBJ2-1, with D maybe TRBD2 (7 bases). This CDR3 is 17 amino acids long. The V end lost 1 base, the J end lost 7 bases, and 20 bases lay between the germline ends. Germline loops: CDR1 MGHRA, CDR2 YSYEKL.

This clonotype came up a few times. The chain combines TRBV6-5 with TRBJ2-3, with D hard to call. The CDR3 is 14 residues long. Germline CDR1 and CDR2: MNHEY and SVGAGI. The V gene lost 5 bases and the J gene lost 0 bases, with 9 bases spanning the gap. The CDR3 loop is CASSGSSSTDTQYF. The CDR3 DNA follows: TGTGCCAGCAGTGGGTCGAGTAGCACAGATACGCAGTATTTT.

The V call is TRBV6-5, the J call TRBJ2-4; 7 positions agree with TRBD2. Looked up from germline, CDR1 is MNHEY and CDR2 is SVGAGI. V shed 8 bases and J 8 bases; nucleotides not matched to a gene: 6. The CDR3 totals 12 residues. The CDR3 DNA reads as TGTGCCAGCTGGGGGGGGGAGGACATTCAGTACTTC. Its translation is CASWGGEDIQYF.

There are many counts of this clonotype. This chain joins TRBV20-1 and TRBJ2-5; D call uncertain. This CDR3 has 12 amino acids. Trimming cost V 6 bases and J 2 bases, with 10 bases left between them. Germline loops: CDR1 DFQATT, CDR2 SNEGSKA (reference sequence). In DNA form, the CDR3 reads TGCAGTGCCGCGTACAGTCAAGAGACCCAGTACTTC. The encoded protein is CSAAYSQETQYF.